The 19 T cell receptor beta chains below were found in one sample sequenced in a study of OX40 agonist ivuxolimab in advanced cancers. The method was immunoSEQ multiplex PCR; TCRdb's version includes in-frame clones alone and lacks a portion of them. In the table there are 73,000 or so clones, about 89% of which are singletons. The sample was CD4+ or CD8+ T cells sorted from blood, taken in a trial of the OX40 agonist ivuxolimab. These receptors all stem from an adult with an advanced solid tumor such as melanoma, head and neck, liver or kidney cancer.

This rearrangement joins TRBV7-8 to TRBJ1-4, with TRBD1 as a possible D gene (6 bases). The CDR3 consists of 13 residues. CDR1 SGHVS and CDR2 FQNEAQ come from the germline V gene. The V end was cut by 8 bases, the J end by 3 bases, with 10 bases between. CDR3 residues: CASVQGPNEKLFF. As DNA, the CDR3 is TGTGCCAGCGTACAGGGACCTAATGAAAAACTGTTTTTT.

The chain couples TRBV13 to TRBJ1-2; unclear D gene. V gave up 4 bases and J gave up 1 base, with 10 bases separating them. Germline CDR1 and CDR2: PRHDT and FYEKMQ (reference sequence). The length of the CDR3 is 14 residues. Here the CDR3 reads CASSYKGINYGYTF. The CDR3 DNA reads TGTGCCAGCAGCTACAAAGGAATTAACTATGGCTACACCTTC.

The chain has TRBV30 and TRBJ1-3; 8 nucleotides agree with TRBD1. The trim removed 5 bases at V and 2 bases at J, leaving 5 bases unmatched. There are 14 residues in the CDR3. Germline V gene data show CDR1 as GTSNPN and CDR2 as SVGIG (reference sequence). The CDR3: CAWSQGAAGNTIYF. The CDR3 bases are TGTGCCTGGTCCCAGGGGGCGGCTGGAAACACCATATATTTT.

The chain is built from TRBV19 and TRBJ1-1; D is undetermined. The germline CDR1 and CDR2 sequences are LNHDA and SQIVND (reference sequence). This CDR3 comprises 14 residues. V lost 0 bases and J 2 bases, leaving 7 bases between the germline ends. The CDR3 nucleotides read TGTGCCAGTAGTATAGACAGAATCAACACTGAAGCTTTCTTT. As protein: CASSIDRINTEAFF.

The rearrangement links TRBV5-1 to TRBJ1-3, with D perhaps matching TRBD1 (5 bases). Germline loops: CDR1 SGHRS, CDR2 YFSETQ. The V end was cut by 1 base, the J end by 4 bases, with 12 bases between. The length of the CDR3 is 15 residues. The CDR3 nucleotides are TGCGCCAGCAGCTTGTCACAGGCGGGAGGAAACACCATATATTTT. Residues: CASSLSQAGGNTIYF.

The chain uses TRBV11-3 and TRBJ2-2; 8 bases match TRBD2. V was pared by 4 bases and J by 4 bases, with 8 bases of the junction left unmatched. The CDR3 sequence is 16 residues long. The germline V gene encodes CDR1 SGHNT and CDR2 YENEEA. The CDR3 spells CASSWGPSGGTGELFF. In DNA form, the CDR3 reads TGTGCCAGCAGCTGGGGCCCGAGCGGGGGCACCGGGGAGCTGTTTTTT. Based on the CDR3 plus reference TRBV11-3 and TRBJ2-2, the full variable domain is EAGVVQSPRYKIIEKKQPVAFWCNPISGHNTLYWYLQNLGQGPELLIRYENEEAVDDSQLPKDRFSAERLKGVDSTLKIQPAELGDSAVYLCASSWGPSGGTGELFFGEGSRLTVL.

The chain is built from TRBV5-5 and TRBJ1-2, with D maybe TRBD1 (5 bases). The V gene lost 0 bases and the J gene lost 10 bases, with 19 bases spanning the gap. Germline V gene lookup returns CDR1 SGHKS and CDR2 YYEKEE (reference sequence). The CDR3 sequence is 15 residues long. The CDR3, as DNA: TGTGCCAGCAGCTTGGTAAAAGGGGAGAGGGTTGACTACACCTTC. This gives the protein CASSLVKGERVDYTF.

The CDR3 bases are TGTGCCAGCAGCAAAGGGGGCAGGGGAACCTCTGCGGCTTACAATGAGCAGTTCTTC. Protein sequence: CASSKGGRGTSAAYNEQFF. J is TRBJ2-1 and V is TRBV21-1; TRBD1, the table's D call, lacks a check against the DNA. TRBV21-1 is shown as a pseudogene. The CDR3 length is 19 residues.

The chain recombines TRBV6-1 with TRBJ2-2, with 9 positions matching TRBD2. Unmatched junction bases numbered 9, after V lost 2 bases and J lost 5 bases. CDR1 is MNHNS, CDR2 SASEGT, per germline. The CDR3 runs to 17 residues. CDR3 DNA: TGTGCCAGCAGTGAATCACGTAGCGGGAGCCGAACCGGGGAGCTGTTTTTT. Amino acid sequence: CASSESRSGSRTGELFF.

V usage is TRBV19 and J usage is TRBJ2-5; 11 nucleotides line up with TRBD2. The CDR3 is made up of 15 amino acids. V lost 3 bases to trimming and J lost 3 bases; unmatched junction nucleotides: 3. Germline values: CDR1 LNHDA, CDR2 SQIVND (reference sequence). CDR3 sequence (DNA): TGTGCCAGTAGTATGTTGACTAGCGGGGAAGAGACCCAGTACTTC. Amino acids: CASSMLTSGEETQYF.

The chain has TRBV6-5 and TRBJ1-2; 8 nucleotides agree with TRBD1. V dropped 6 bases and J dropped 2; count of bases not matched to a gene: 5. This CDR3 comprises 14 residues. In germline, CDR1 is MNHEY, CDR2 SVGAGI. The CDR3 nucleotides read TGTGCCAGCAGCTGGACAGGGACGAACTATGGCTACACCTTC. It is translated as CASSWTGTNYGYTF.

CDR3 bases: TGCAGCGTTGATTATCGGGGGAGAGGTGTTCGTAGAGATACGCAGTATTTT. Its protein is CSVDYRGRGVRRDTQYF. This chain links TRBV29-1 with TRBJ2-3, with D tentatively TRBD2 (6 bases). V lost 3 bases to trimming and J lost 5 bases, with 24 bases between them. Germline assignment: CDR1 SQVTM and CDR2 ANQGSEA. The CDR3 runs 17 residues.

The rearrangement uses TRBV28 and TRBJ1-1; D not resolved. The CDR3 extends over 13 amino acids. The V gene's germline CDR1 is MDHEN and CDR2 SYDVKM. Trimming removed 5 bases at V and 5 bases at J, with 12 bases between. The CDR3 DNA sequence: TGTGCCAGCAGTCGACCCCCTGGGACTGAAGCTTTCTTT. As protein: CASSRPPGTEAFF.

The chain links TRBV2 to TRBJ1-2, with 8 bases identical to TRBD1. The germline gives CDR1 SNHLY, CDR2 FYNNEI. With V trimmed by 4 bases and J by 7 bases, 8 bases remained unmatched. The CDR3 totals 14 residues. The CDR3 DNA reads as TGTGCCAGCAGTGCCGACAGGGGTAGTAGTGGCTACACCTTC. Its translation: CASSADRGSSGYTF.

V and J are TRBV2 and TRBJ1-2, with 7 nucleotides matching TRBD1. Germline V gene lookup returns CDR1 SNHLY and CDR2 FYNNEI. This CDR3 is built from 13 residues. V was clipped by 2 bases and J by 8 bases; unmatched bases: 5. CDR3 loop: CASSEWSGGGYTF. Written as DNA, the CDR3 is TGTGCCAGCAGTGAATGGTCAGGGGGAGGCTACACCTTC.

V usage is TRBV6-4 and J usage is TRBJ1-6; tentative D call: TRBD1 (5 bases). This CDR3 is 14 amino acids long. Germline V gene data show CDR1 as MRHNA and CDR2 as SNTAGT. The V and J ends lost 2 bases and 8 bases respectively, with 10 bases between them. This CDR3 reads CASSDTRADSPLHF. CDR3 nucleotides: TGTGCCAGCAGTGACACCAGGGCAGATTCACCCCTCCACTTT.

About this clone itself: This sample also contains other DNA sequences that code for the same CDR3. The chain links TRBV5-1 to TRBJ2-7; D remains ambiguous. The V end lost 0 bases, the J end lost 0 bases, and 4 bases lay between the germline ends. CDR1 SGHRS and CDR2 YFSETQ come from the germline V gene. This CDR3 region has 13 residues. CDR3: CASSLEGSYEQYF. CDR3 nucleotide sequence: TGCGCCAGCAGCTTGGAGGGCTCCTACGAGCAGTACTTC.

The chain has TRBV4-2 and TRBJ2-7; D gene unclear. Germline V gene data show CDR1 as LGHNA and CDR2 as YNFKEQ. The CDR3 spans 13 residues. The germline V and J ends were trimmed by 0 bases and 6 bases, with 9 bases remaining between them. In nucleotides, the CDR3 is TGTGCCAGCAGCCAAGAACTTGTGTTCGAGCAGTACTTC. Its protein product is CASSQELVFEQYF.

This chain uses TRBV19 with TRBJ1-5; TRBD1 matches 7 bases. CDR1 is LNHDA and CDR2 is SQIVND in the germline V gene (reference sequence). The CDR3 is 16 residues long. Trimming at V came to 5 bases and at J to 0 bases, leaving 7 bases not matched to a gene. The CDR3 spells CASSARGGFSNQPQHF. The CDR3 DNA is TGTGCCAGTAGTGCCAGGGGGGGGTTTAGCAATCAGCCCCAGCATTTT.